This T cell receptor beta chain is from a study of control samples from healthy donors and cancer patients. V lost 1 base to trimming and J lost 2 bases, with 9 bases between them. From germline, CDR1 is LGHNA and CDR2 YNFKEQ. There are 15 residues in the CDR3. Profiling relied on immunoSEQ multiplex PCR, and the TCRdb table lists in-frame clones only, not all of them. Here the sample spans 55,000 to 65,000 clones, 87% being singletons. Sequencing was done on a sample of PBMCs. This receptor was taken from a woman aged 55-70 years with lung cancer. This rearrangement joins TRBV4-2 to TRBJ2-4; unclear D gene. This chain's CDR3 is CASSQGGSSKNIQYF. The CDR3 DNA sequence: TGTGCCAGCAGCCAAGGAGGTAGTTCCAAAAACATTCAGTACTTC.